The 32 T cell receptor beta chains presented below share a single source sample, sequenced in a study of T cell responses to AZD1222 COVID-19 vaccine. Clones were sequenced by immunoSEQ multiplex PCR, and TCRdb holds only the in-frame ones, with some missing. Of 120,000 to 150,000 clones in the sample, approximately 94% were seen once. The sequencing here drew on peripheral blood, taken on day 0 of AZD1222 vaccination. These receptors were taken from an adult in good health.

The V and J genes are TRBV11-2 and TRBJ1-2; tentative D call: TRBD1 (5 bases). The CDR3 sequence is 14 residues long. Trimming cost V 6 bases and J 13 bases, with 24 bases left between them. CDR1 SGHAT and CDR2 FQNNGV come from the germline V gene. The chain's CDR3 is CASSSFTGYALATF. CDR3 nucleotides: TGTGCCAGCAGTTCCTTCACAGGTTATGCTCTCGCCACCTTC.

The chain combines TRBV6-1 with TRBJ2-1; no firm D call. This CDR3 comprises 12 residues. Between the trimmed V and J ends, which lost 1 base and 8 bases, there was a span of 6 bases. Germline V gene sequence: CDR1 MNHNS, CDR2 SASEGT. The CDR3 nucleotides read TGTGCCAGCAGTGAAGGAACGGATGAGCAGTTCTTC. Its translation: CASSEGTDEQFF.

This clone was counted once. The chain carries TRBV3-1 (or the pseudogene TRBV3-2) and TRBJ2-7; no clear D gene. From germline, CDR1 is LGHDT and CDR2 YNNKEL (reference sequence). The germline V and J ends were trimmed by 10 bases and 2 bases, with 18 bases remaining between them. The CDR3 has 14 amino acids. The CDR3 DNA reads as TGTGCCACCCAGCCAACGGGCAGAGCCTACGAGCAGTACTTC. Its translation: CATQPTGRAYEQYF.

This chain uses TRBV27 with TRBJ2-7; D not resolved. The CDR3 runs to 14 residues. From germline, CDR1 is MNHEY and CDR2 SMNVEV (reference sequence). The V gene lost 3 bases and the J gene lost 0 bases, with 9 bases spanning the gap. CDR3 bases: TGTGCCAGCAGTTTTAACAGACCCTCCTACGAGCAGTACTTC. Its translation is CASSFNRPSYEQYF.

This clone was seen a single time. The chain combines TRBV6-5 with TRBJ2-3, with 7 bases fitting TRBD2. The CDR3 has 15 amino acids. In germline, CDR1 is MNHEY, CDR2 SVGAGI. V dropped 8 bases and J dropped 4; count of bases not matched to a gene: 12. The CDR3 nucleotides read TGTGCCAGCGCACACCTAGCGGCTGGGGCAGATACGCAGTATTTT. Translating it yields CASAHLAAGADTQYF.

V is TRBV5-4 and J is TRBJ2-7; 9 bases fit TRBD1. With 4 bases clipped from V and 0 bases from J, the junction kept 5 bases outside the gene matches. CDR1 is SGHNT and CDR2 is YYREEE in the germline V gene (reference sequence). The CDR3 has 15 amino acids. The CDR3 sequence is CASSTGQGSSYEQYF. CDR3 DNA: TGTGCCAGCAGCACCGGACAGGGGAGCTCCTACGAGCAGTACTTC.

The gene calls are TRBV9 and TRBJ1-1; 9 nucleotides align to TRBD1. Germline V CDR1 and CDR2: SGDLS, YYNGEE. The CDR3 sequence is 16 residues long. V trimming: 0 bases; J trimming: 0 bases; junction bases outside the gene matches: 3. CDR3 amino acids: CASSVGGQGVNTEAFF. The CDR3 DNA follows: TGTGCCAGCAGCGTAGGGGGACAGGGCGTGAACACTGAAGCTTTCTTT.

The V and J genes are TRBV29-1 and TRBJ2-7; D is unresolved. Trimming pared 4 bases from V and 6 bases from J, leaving 10 bases between. The CDR3 length is 11 residues. CDR1 and CDR2 from the germline V gene are SQVTM and ANQGSEA. Here the CDR3 DNA reads TGCAGCGTTGTGCACGGTATCGAGCAGTACTTC. Amino acid sequence: CSVVHGIEQYF.

V is TRBV5-4 and J is TRBJ1-1; D is ambiguous. Per germline, CDR1 SGHNT and CDR2 YYREEE (reference sequence). V lost 0 bases to trimming and J lost 0 bases, with 9 bases between them. This CDR3 has 15 amino acids. CDR3: CASSLAARMNTEAFF. The CDR3 DNA reads as TGTGCCAGCAGCTTGGCCGCTAGAATGAACACTGAAGCTTTCTTT. Supplemented by reference TRBV5-4 and TRBJ1-1, the full variable domain reads ETGVTQSPTHLIKTRGQQVTLRCSSQSGHNTVSWYQQALGQGPQFIFQYYREEENGRGNFPPRFSGLQFPNYSSELNVNALELDDSALYLCASSLAARMNTEAFFGQGTRLTVV.

The chain has TRBV10-3 and TRBJ2-7; D unresolved. The V gene lost 0 bases and the J gene lost 7 bases, with 4 bases spanning the gap. The CDR3 is 11 residues long. CDR1 is ENHRY and CDR2 is SYGVKD in the germline V gene. CDR3 sequence (DNA): TGTGCCATCAGTGAGTCAAATGAGCAGTACTTC. Amino acid sequence: CAISESNEQYF.

The chain links TRBV19 to TRBJ1-6, with D uncertain. The V gene lost 3 bases and the J gene lost 7 bases, with 10 bases spanning the gap. There are 14 residues in the CDR3. Germline V gene sequence: CDR1 LNHDA, CDR2 SQIVND (reference sequence). In nucleotides, the CDR3 is TGTGCCAGTAGTATTGGGCAGCCGAATTCACCCCTCCACTTT. Encoded protein: CASSIGQPNSPLHF.

V gene TRBV19 combines with J gene TRBJ1-5, with TRBD1 as a possible D gene (6 bases). The CDR3 has 14 residues. The V gene's germline CDR1 is LNHDA and CDR2 SQIVND (reference sequence). Trimming took 2 bases from V and 6 from J, leaving 11 bases between them. The CDR3 here is CASSIRTEGQPQHF. The CDR3 bases are TGTGCCAGTAGTATAAGGACAGAAGGTCAGCCCCAGCATTTT.

The chain links TRBV5-8 to TRBJ2-5; 7 bases align to TRBD1. The CDR3 consists of 14 residues. V shed 4 bases and J 5 bases; nucleotides not matched to a gene: 8. Germline V gene lookup returns CDR1 SGHTS and CDR2 YDEGEE. CDR3 DNA sequence: TGTGCCAGCAGCCTGGACAGGTCCCGGGAGACCCAGTACTTC. It encodes CASSLDRSRETQYF. Based on the CDR3 plus reference TRBV5-8 and TRBJ2-5, the full variable domain is EAGVTQSPTHLIKTRGQQATLRCSPISGHTSVYWYQQALGLGLQFLLWYDEGEERNRGNFPPRFSGRQFPNYSSELNVNALELEDSALYLCASSLDRSRETQYFGPGTRLLVL.

This sequence joins TRBV23-1 and TRBJ2-5, with D tentatively TRBD2 (5 bases). TRBV23-1 is designated an ORF whose function remains uncertain. The CDR3 covers 14 residues. Trimming stripped 3 bases from V and 4 bases from J, with 12 bases between. Here the CDR3 reads CASSHPHAGETQYF. Here the CDR3 DNA reads TGCGCCAGCAGTCATCCCCACGCGGGAGAGACCCAGTACTTC.

V usage is TRBV6-6 and J usage is TRBJ1-2, with TRBD1 matching 8 bases. Trimming took 5 bases from V and 8 from J; bases not matched to a gene: 10. Germline assignment: CDR1 MNHNY and CDR2 SVGAGI (reference sequence). The CDR3 runs 14 residues. CDR3 DNA: TGTGCCAGCAGTCCCGGACAGGGCGTATTGGGCTACACCTTC. Translation gives CASSPGQGVLGYTF.

The V and J genes are TRBV6-5 and TRBJ1-2; TRBD1 is a possible D gene (6 bases). Trimming left V 5 bases short and J 8 bases short, with 15 bases between. The CDR3 consists of 13 residues. Germline assignment: CDR1 MNHEY and CDR2 SVGAGI. CDR3 nucleotides: TGTGCCAGCAGTAACACAGGGTTTCGGGGCTACACCTTC. Amino acid sequence: CASSNTGFRGYTF.

J is TRBJ2-2 and V is TRBV4-3; D gene unclear. V was trimmed by 0 bases and J by 3 bases, leaving 5 bases between them. The CDR3 length is 14 residues. In germline, CDR1 is LGHNA, CDR2 YSLEER. The CDR3 reads CASSQDGDTGELFF. The CDR3 bases are TGCGCCAGCAGCCAAGATGGGGACACCGGGGAGCTGTTTTTT.

This sequence joins TRBV10-3 and TRBJ1-2, with TRBD1 identical over 10 bases. The CDR3 is made up of 14 amino acids. CDR1 and CDR2 (germline): ENHRY, SYGVKD. J lost 5 bases, V lost 10 bases, and 10 bases had no gene match. The CDR3 loop reads CASTGGQGEYGYTF. The DNA of the CDR3 is TGTGCCAGCACGGGAGGACAGGGGGAGTATGGCTACACCTTC.

The V and J genes are TRBV5-4 and TRBJ2-7, with TRBD1 as a possible D gene (6 bases). Germline CDR1 is SGHNT and CDR2 is YYREEE (reference sequence). V lost 4 bases to trimming and J lost 4 bases, with 12 bases between them. CDR3 size: 13 residues. CDR3 loop: CASSPGQSYEQYF. Written as DNA, the CDR3 is TGTGCCAGCAGCCCCGGACAGTCGTACGAGCAGTACTTC.

The chain joins TRBV6-5 to TRBJ1-2; perhaps TRBD1 as D (5 bases). The CDR3 is 14 amino acids. V shed 5 bases and J shed 8 bases, with 18 bases lying between them. Germline loops: CDR1 MNHEY, CDR2 SVGAGI. Written as DNA, the CDR3 is TGTGCCAGCAGTCTTTCAACAGGCTCCGGGGGCTACACCTTC. Protein: CASSLSTGSGGYTF.

This clone was picked up one time. This rearrangement joins TRBV19 to TRBJ1-5; D is uncertain. There are 15 residues in the CDR3. Germline CDR1 and CDR2: LNHDA and SQIVND (reference sequence). The V and J ends lost 5 bases and 0 bases respectively, with 11 bases between them. The chain's CDR3 is CASSPLRYSNQPQHF. The CDR3, as DNA: TGTGCCAGTAGTCCCCTGAGGTATAGCAATCAGCCCCAGCATTTT. Full variable domain (rest looked up from reference TRBV19 and TRBJ1-5): DGGITQSPKYLFRKEGQNVTLSCEQNLNHDAMYWYRQDPGQGLRLIYYSQIVNDFQKGDIAEGYSVSREKKESFPLTVTSAQKNPTAFYLCASSPLRYSNQPQHFGDGTRLSIL.

Only one count was recorded for this clone. The chain's CDR3 is CASSVESSYNSPLHF. The DNA for the CDR3 is TGTGCCAGCAGCGTAGAGAGCTCCTATAATTCACCCCTCCACTTT. This chain uses TRBV9 with TRBJ1-6, with D hard to call. V lost 0 bases and J 0 bases, leaving 4 bases between the germline ends. Germline V gene data show CDR1 as SGDLS and CDR2 as YYNGEE. CDR3 length equals 15 residues. The entire variable domain, with the rest obtained from reference TRBV9 and TRBJ1-6, is as follows: DSGVTQTPKHLITATGQRVTLRCSPRSGDLSVYWYQQSLDQGLQFLIQYYNGEERAKGNILERFSAQQFPDLHSELNLSSLELGDSALYFCASSVESSYNSPLHFGNGTRLTVT.

The chain carries TRBV10-2 and TRBJ2-1, with 12 bases identical to TRBD2. Trimming took 2 bases from V and 2 from J; bases not matched to a gene: 13. The germline V gene has CDR1 WSHSY and CDR2 SAAADI. This CDR3 contains 20 residues. The CDR3 nucleotides read TGCGCCAGCAGTGAGGGCGGACTAGCGGGGAATTTTTTTGCCTACAATGAGCAGTTCTTC. It codes for CASSEGGLAGNFFAYNEQFF.

The rearrangement links TRBV10-3 to TRBJ1-6; unclear D gene. The length of the CDR3 is 13 residues. V lost 3 bases, J lost 7 bases, and 7 bases lay in between. CDR1 is ENHRY, CDR2 SYGVKD, per germline. Written as DNA, the CDR3 is TGTGCCATCAGTGATACCGTGAATTCACCCCTCCACTTT. Translation: CAISDTVNSPLHF.

The V and J genes are TRBV5-4 and TRBJ2-7; 7 bases align to TRBD2. The CDR3 runs 14 residues. V shed 3 bases and J 6 bases; nucleotides not matched to a gene: 9. Germline V gives CDR1 SGHNT, CDR2 YYREEE (reference sequence). The DNA of the CDR3 is TGTGCCAGCAGCTCCGGGGCGGGAGTTGGCGAGCAGTACTTC. Its protein is CASSSGAGVGEQYF.

This clone was detected only once. The chain is built from TRBV21-1 and TRBJ1-2; the listed D gene, TRBD1, was not tested against the DNA. TRBV21-1 is noted as a pseudogene. This CDR3 region has 22 residues. CDR3 DNA sequence: TGTGCCAGCAGCAAATGCAGGGGGCCACAGCTACACCTCTGTGAGCTTGTATGGGGCTACACCTTC. It yields the protein CASSKCRGPQLHLCELVWGYTF.

The chain has TRBV7-2 and TRBJ2-5; the D gene is possibly TRBD2 (6 bases). Trimming cost V 1 base and J 7 bases, with 13 bases left between them. The CDR3 is 14 residues long. Germline V gives CDR1 SGHTA, CDR2 FQGNSA. The CDR3 protein is CASSLEAGWGTQYF. The CDR3 DNA reads as TGTGCCAGCAGCTTAGAGGCGGGGTGGGGGACCCAGTACTTC.

V is TRBV5-1 and J is TRBJ1-1, with 7 positions matching TRBD1. The J segment lost 5 bases and the V segment lost 6 bases, leaving 16 bases of the junction unmatched. The CDR3 runs to 16 residues. CDR1 SGHRS and CDR2 YFSETQ come from the germline V gene. The CDR3 sequence: CASTTGDRVVNTEAFF. CDR3 coding DNA: TGCGCCAGCACCACAGGGGACCGAGTAGTTAATACTGAAGCTTTCTTT.

The chain is built from TRBV3-1 (or the pseudogene TRBV3-2) and TRBJ1-1; D is unclear. The V end lost 2 bases, the J end lost 6 bases, and 13 bases lay between the germline ends. CDR3 size: 14 residues. CDR1 and CDR2 (germline): LGHDT, YNNKEL (reference sequence). The CDR3 spells CASSQQAGWAEAFF. The DNA for the CDR3 is TGTGCCAGCAGCCAACAAGCGGGGTGGGCTGAAGCTTTCTTT.

The chain joins TRBV9 to TRBJ1-2; D perhaps matches TRBD1 (5 bases). The CDR3 consists of 14 residues. V gave up 4 bases and J gave up 4 bases, with 14 bases separating them. Per the germline V gene, CDR1 is SGDLS and CDR2 is YYNGEE. The CDR3, as DNA: TGTGCCAGCAGCCCGGGGGACGGGGCCTATGGCTACACCTTC. This sequence encodes CASSPGDGAYGYTF.

The chain recombines TRBV2 with TRBJ2-3; TRBD2 matches at 8 bases. CDR3 length equals 16 residues. After removal of 4 bases from V and 0 bases from J, the junction contained 6 bases not matched to a gene. Germline CDR1 is SNHLY and CDR2 is FYNNEI. The CDR3: CASSVRTSSSTDTQYF. In nucleotides, the CDR3 is TGTGCCAGCAGTGTCAGGACTAGCTCTAGCACAGATACGCAGTATTTT.

The chain couples TRBV10-3 to TRBJ1-3, with a weak D call TRBD1 (5 bases). Germline CDR1 ENHRY, CDR2 SYGVKD. With 6 bases removed from V and 0 bases from J, the gap between germline ends came to 15 bases. The CDR3 covers 16 residues. The CDR3 is CAIRDEGWSSGNTIYF. CDR3 DNA sequence: TGTGCCATCAGGGACGAGGGGTGGAGCTCTGGAAACACCATATATTTT.